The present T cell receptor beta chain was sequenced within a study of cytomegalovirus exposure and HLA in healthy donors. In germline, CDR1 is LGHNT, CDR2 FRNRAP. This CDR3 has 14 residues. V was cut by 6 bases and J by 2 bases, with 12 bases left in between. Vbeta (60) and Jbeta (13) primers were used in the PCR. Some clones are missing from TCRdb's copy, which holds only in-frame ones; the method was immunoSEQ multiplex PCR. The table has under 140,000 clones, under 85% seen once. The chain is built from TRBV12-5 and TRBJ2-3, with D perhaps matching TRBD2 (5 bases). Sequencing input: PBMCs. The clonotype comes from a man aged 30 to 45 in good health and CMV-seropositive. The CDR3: CASGTQLVTDTQYF. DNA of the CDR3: TGTGCTAGTGGCACCCAACTAGTCACAGATACGCAGTATTTT.